This is a list of T cell receptor beta chains from one sample in a study of human T cells and chemical hapten exposure. MiXCR, run by TCRdb on the RACE reads, gives a single entry per CDR3 protein. The sample records roughly 180,000 distinct CDR3 sequences, about 14% being singletons. The source material was whole blood, sampled in connection with sensitization to the hapten diphenylcyclopropenone (DPC). The receptors were sampled from a woman under 40 with alopecia areata. Some clones in this sample may be carry-over from other donors' samples. CDR3s include the opening cysteine and the closing phenylalanine or tryptophan. D genes are given only for firm matches. Rows give clone size only sometimes, using once, few, many, or a class for an expanded clone.

V gene: TRBV6-2/TRBV6-3; J gene: TRBJ2-5; clone size: many; D gene: .; CDR3 DNA: TGTGCCAGCAGTTTCTCACAGGACGGGACCCAGTACTTC; CDR3 protein: CASSFSQDGTQYF
V gene: TRBV29-1; J gene: TRBJ1-1; clone size: few; D gene: .; CDR3 DNA: TGCAGCGTGGAAAGGACGGAGAACACTGAAGCTTTCTTT; CDR3 protein: CSVERTENTEAFF
V gene: TRBV12-3/TRBV12-4; J gene: TRBJ1-1; clone size: few; D gene: .; CDR3 DNA: TGTGCCAGCAGTTGGGGCGGCTTGAACACTGAAGCTTTCTTT; CDR3 protein: CASSWGGLNTEAFF
V gene: TRBV28; J gene: TRBJ2-7; clone size: few; D gene: .; CDR3 DNA: TGTGCCTCCTATCCGGGGCCGAACTACGAGCAGTACTTC; CDR3 protein: CASYPGPNYEQYF
V gene: TRBV12-3/TRBV12-4; J gene: TRBJ2-2; clone size: few; D gene: .; CDR3 DNA: TGTGCCAGCAGTTTACGGGAAGGGACCGGGGAGCTGTTTTTT; CDR3 protein: CASSLREGTGELFF
V gene: TRBV30; J gene: TRBJ2-1; clone size: .; D gene: TRBD2; CDR3 DNA: TGTGCCTGGAGTGCAACTACCCCCGGGACTAGCGGGAGGAATGAGCAGTTCTTC; CDR3 protein: CAWSATTPGTSGRNEQFF
V gene: TRBV29-1; J gene: TRBJ2-5; clone size: .; D gene: .; CDR3 DNA: TGCAGCGTTGTCGCTACAGGGACCCAAGAGACCCAGTACTTC; CDR3 protein: CSVVATGTQETQYF
V gene: TRBV7-9; J gene: TRBJ2-7; clone size: few; D gene: TRBD2; CDR3 DNA: TGTGCCAGCAGCGTAGCGGGGGGTGACGAGCAGTACTTC; CDR3 protein: CASSVAGGDEQYF
V gene: TRBV29-1; J gene: TRBJ2-7; clone size: few; D gene: .; CDR3 DNA: TGCAGCGTTGAGAATGGCGTTGGATACGAGCAGTACTTC; CDR3 protein: CSVENGVGYEQYF
V gene: TRBV20-1; J gene: TRBJ2-1; clone size: many; D gene: .; CDR3 DNA: TGCAGTGCTAGAGACCCCTTTTATGAGCAGTTCTTC; CDR3 protein: CSARDPFYEQFF
V gene: TRBV7-9; J gene: TRBJ2-7; clone size: many; D gene: .; CDR3 DNA: TGTGCCAGCAGACCGGGGACCCGGAATGAGCAGTACTTC; CDR3 protein: CASRPGTRNEQYF
V gene: TRBV28; J gene: TRBJ2-3; clone size: few; D gene: TRBD2; CDR3 DNA: TGTGCCAGCAGTTTTCTTAGCGGGGTCACAGATACGCAGTATTTT; CDR3 protein: CASSFLSGVTDTQYF
V gene: TRBV28; J gene: TRBJ2-7; clone size: few; D gene: .; CDR3 DNA: TGTGCCAGCAGTTTATACGCGACAGCCTACGAGCAGTACTTC; CDR3 protein: CASSLYATAYEQYF
V gene: TRBV4-3; J gene: TRBJ2-3; clone size: many; D gene: .; CDR3 DNA: TGCGCCAGCAGCCAAGGGCTTGCAGATACGCAGTATTTT; CDR3 protein: CASSQGLADTQYF
V gene: TRBV6-2/TRBV6-3; J gene: TRBJ2-7; clone size: .; D gene: TRBD2; CDR3 DNA: TGTGCCAGCAGTTACTCCAAACAGCGGGGGGCCTACGAGCAGTACTTC; CDR3 protein: CASSYSKQRGAYEQYF
V gene: TRBV10-3; J gene: TRBJ1-1; clone size: many; D gene: .; CDR3 DNA: TGTGCCAGTCAGTCCCTTGGGAACACTGAAGCTTTCTTT; CDR3 protein: CASQSLGNTEAFF
V gene: TRBV5-6; J gene: TRBJ2-6; clone size: .; D gene: .; CDR3 DNA: TGTGCCAGCAGCCTAGACCTACTTGGGGCCAACGTCCTGACTTTC; CDR3 protein: CASSLDLLGANVLTF
V gene: TRBV7-2; J gene: TRBJ1-5; clone size: few; D gene: .; CDR3 DNA: TGTGCCAGCAGCTTAGTCCTATTCGGCAATCAGCCCCAGCATTTT; CDR3 protein: CASSLVLFGNQPQHF
V gene: TRBV29-1; J gene: TRBJ2-2; clone size: .; D gene: .; CDR3 DNA: TGCAGCGTTGAAGATCAGAGGGATGCCGGGGAGCTGTTTTTT; CDR3 protein: CSVEDQRDAGELFF
V gene: TRBV28; J gene: TRBJ1-5; clone size: few; D gene: .; CDR3 DNA: TGTGCCAGCAGTTTACCAGGGCTTGGGCCCCAGCATTTT; CDR3 protein: CASSLPGLGPQHF
V gene: TRBV5-1; J gene: TRBJ2-3; clone size: many; D gene: .; CDR3 DNA: TGCGCCAGCAGCTCCGGTGGGAGGACTACAGATACGCAGTATTTT; CDR3 protein: CASSSGGRTTDTQYF
V gene: TRBV7-2; J gene: TRBJ2-7; clone size: .; D gene: TRBD2; CDR3 DNA: TGTGCCAGCAGCTCTAGCGGGTACGAGCAGTACTTC; CDR3 protein: CASSSSGYEQYF
V gene: TRBV7-9; J gene: TRBJ2-1; clone size: few; D gene: .; CDR3 DNA: TGTGCCAGCATCCTTATGCTGGGGAATGAGCAGTTCTTC; CDR3 protein: CASILMLGNEQFF
V gene: TRBV20-1; J gene: TRBJ2-1; clone size: .; D gene: TRBD2; CDR3 DNA: TGCAGTGCTAGTGTCGGGGGGGGCCCAGCCTACAATGAGCAGTTCTTC; CDR3 protein: CSASVGGGPAYNEQFF
V gene: TRBV7-6; J gene: TRBJ2-2; clone size: .; D gene: .; CDR3 DNA: TGTGCCAGCCGGACAACCTTGAACACCGGGGAGCTGTTTTTT; CDR3 protein: CASRTTLNTGELFF
V gene: TRBV7-2; J gene: TRBJ2-1; clone size: .; D gene: .; CDR3 DNA: TGTGCCAGCAGCCTGACTAGGAGGAGCTCCTACAATGAGCAGTTCTTC; CDR3 protein: CASSLTRRSSYNEQFF
V gene: TRBV2; J gene: TRBJ1-1; clone size: many; D gene: TRBD1; CDR3 DNA: TGTGCCAGCAGTGGAGGACAGGGAGTTACTGAAGCTTTCTTT; CDR3 protein: CASSGGQGVTEAFF
V gene: TRBV5-1; J gene: TRBJ1-2; clone size: .; D gene: TRBD1; CDR3 DNA: TGCGCCAGCAGCTTGTCATCAACAGGGGTTGGCTACACCTTC; CDR3 protein: CASSLSSTGVGYTF
V gene: TRBV27; J gene: TRBJ2-3; clone size: .; D gene: .; CDR3 DNA: TGTGCCAGCAGTTTTATTCGTTTTGGGATTGCAGATACGCAGTATTTT; CDR3 protein: CASSFIRFGIADTQYF
V gene: TRBV7-2; J gene: TRBJ1-1; clone size: .; D gene: .; CDR3 DNA: TGTGCCAGCAGCTTGATCGGGTTTGAAGCTTTCTTT; CDR3 protein: CASSLIGFEAFF
V gene: TRBV10-3; J gene: TRBJ2-7; clone size: few; D gene: .; CDR3 DNA: TGTGCCATCAGTGATCCCTTGGGGGAGCAGTACTTC; CDR3 protein: CAISDPLGEQYF
V gene: TRBV7-9; J gene: TRBJ2-7; clone size: few; D gene: TRBD1; CDR3 DNA: TGTGCCAGCAGCTCACCCGACAGGGGGGAGTACGAGCAGTACTTC; CDR3 protein: CASSSPDRGEYEQYF
V gene: TRBV28; J gene: TRBJ2-5; clone size: .; D gene: TRBD1; CDR3 DNA: TGTGCCAGCAGCCGGGACAGCCAAGAGACCCAGTACTTC; CDR3 protein: CASSRDSQETQYF
V gene: TRBV29-1; J gene: TRBJ1-1; clone size: many; D gene: .; CDR3 DNA: TGCAGCTCGACGGGTGGGCCGGACACTGAAGCTTTCTTT; CDR3 protein: CSSTGGPDTEAFF
V gene: TRBV9; J gene: TRBJ2-7; clone size: .; D gene: TRBD1; CDR3 DNA: TGTGCCAGCAGCCCCCAGGGGGCCCACGGGTACGAGCAGTACTTC; CDR3 protein: CASSPQGAHGYEQYF
V gene: TRBV6-5; J gene: TRBJ1-5; clone size: .; D gene: .; CDR3 DNA: TGTGCCAGCAGTTACTCGATAGGTCAGCCCCAGCATTTT; CDR3 protein: CASSYSIGQPQHF
V gene: TRBV3-1; J gene: TRBJ2-7; clone size: .; D gene: .; CDR3 DNA: TGTGCCAGCAGCCAAGATCGGGCACCTCTATCCTACGAGCAGTACTTC; CDR3 protein: CASSQDRAPLSYEQYF
V gene: TRBV4-2; J gene: TRBJ1-6; clone size: .; D gene: .; CDR3 DNA: TGTGCCAGCAGCCAAGATAGGGCAGGGGCCCCAGTGGCCCTCCACTTT; CDR3 protein: CASSQDRAGAPVALHF
V gene: TRBV19; J gene: TRBJ1-5; clone size: few; D gene: .; CDR3 DNA: TGTGCCAGTAGTATAGATGGGGGAGTGAACGCTCAGCCCCAGCATTTT; CDR3 protein: CASSIDGGVNAQPQHF
V gene: TRBV18; J gene: TRBJ2-7; clone size: once; D gene: .; CDR3 DNA: TGTGCCAGCTCACCCGAGGGGAGTCGAGGCGAGCAGTACTTC; CDR3 protein: CASSPEGSRGEQYF
V gene: TRBV5-1; J gene: TRBJ2-5; clone size: few; D gene: .; CDR3 DNA: TGCGCCAGCAGCCCCGGAGGGGGTCGAGAGACCCAGTACTTC; CDR3 protein: CASSPGGGRETQYF
V gene: TRBV12-5; J gene: TRBJ2-5; clone size: many; D gene: TRBD2; CDR3 DNA: TGTGCTAGTGGTTTGGGACTAGCCCTGGGTGAGACCCAGTACTTC; CDR3 protein: CASGLGLALGETQYF
V gene: TRBV5-1; J gene: TRBJ2-7; clone size: .; D gene: TRBD1; CDR3 DNA: TGCGCCAGCAGCTTGGACACGACAGGGACCGAGCAGTACTTC; CDR3 protein: CASSLDTTGTEQYF
V gene: TRBV12-3/TRBV12-4; J gene: TRBJ2-2; clone size: many; D gene: TRBD2; CDR3 DNA: TGTGCCAGCAATAGAGGACTAGCGGGGGGCACCGGGGAGCTGTTTTTT; CDR3 protein: CASNRGLAGGTGELFF
V gene: TRBV7-3; J gene: TRBJ1-1; clone size: few; D gene: .; CDR3 DNA: TGTGCCAGCAGCCCTACTCCACCCAATGGGCACACTGAAGCTTTCTTT; CDR3 protein: CASSPTPPNGHTEAFF
V gene: TRBV7-9; J gene: TRBJ1-5; clone size: .; D gene: TRBD1; CDR3 DNA: TGTGCCAGCAGCTTTGGACAGGGACAGTTACAGCCCCAGCATTTT; CDR3 protein: CASSFGQGQLQPQHF
V gene: TRBV7-2; J gene: TRBJ2-5; clone size: .; D gene: .; CDR3 DNA: TGTGCCAGCAGCTGGCGGGGTCCGCCCGAGACCCAGTACTTC; CDR3 protein: CASSWRGPPETQYF
V gene: TRBV14; J gene: TRBJ1-1; clone size: .; D gene: .; CDR3 DNA: TGTGCCAGCAGCCAAGTGTCAGCTTACACTGAAGCTTTCTTT; CDR3 protein: CASSQVSAYTEAFF
V gene: TRBV11-2; J gene: TRBJ2-2; clone size: few; D gene: .; CDR3 DNA: TGTGCCAGCAGTCAGACAGGATACACCGGGGAGCTGTTTTTT; CDR3 protein: CASSQTGYTGELFF
V gene: TRBV7-2; J gene: TRBJ2-7; clone size: few; D gene: .; CDR3 DNA: TGTGCCAGCAGCTTAGTGCCAGATTCCTACGAGCAGTACTTC; CDR3 protein: CASSLVPDSYEQYF
V gene: TRBV4-1; J gene: TRBJ2-1; clone size: few; D gene: TRBD1; CDR3 DNA: TGCGCCAGCAGCCAAGCCGGGACAGCAACCTACAATGAGCAGTTCTTC; CDR3 protein: CASSQAGTATYNEQFF
V gene: TRBV20-1; J gene: TRBJ2-7; clone size: .; D gene: TRBD1; CDR3 DNA: TGCAGTGCGCCGACAGGGACCTACGAGCAGTACTTC; CDR3 protein: CSAPTGTYEQYF
V gene: TRBV7-8; J gene: TRBJ1-1; clone size: many; D gene: .; CDR3 DNA: TGTGCCAGCAGCCCAGGACGCAGGACCGGGACAATGGGAACTGAAGCTTTCTTT; CDR3 protein: CASSPGRRTGTMGTEAFF
V gene: TRBV6-2/TRBV6-3; J gene: TRBJ1-1; clone size: .; D gene: .; CDR3 DNA: TGTGCCAGCAGTGAGCCTGGGCGGGCGAACACTGAAGCTTTCTTT; CDR3 protein: CASSEPGRANTEAFF
V gene: TRBV5-1; J gene: TRBJ2-2; clone size: .; D gene: TRBD2; CDR3 DNA: TGCGCCAGCAGCGAAATAGCGGGAGTGGACACCGGGGAGCTGTTTTTT; CDR3 protein: CASSEIAGVDTGELFF